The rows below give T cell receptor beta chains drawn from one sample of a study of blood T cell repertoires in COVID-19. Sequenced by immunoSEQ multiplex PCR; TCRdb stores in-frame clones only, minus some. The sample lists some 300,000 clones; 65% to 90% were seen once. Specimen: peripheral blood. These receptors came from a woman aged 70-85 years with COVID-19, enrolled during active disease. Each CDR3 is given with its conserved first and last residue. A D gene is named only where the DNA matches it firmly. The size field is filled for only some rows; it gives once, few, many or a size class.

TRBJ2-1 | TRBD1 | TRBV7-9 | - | TGTGCCAGCATACAGGGGGATTACAATGAGCAGTTCTTC | CASIQGDYNEQFF
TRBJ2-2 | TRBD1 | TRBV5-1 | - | TGCGCCAGCAGCTTGGGGGACAGGGCAGACGGGGAGCTGTTTTTT | CASSLGDRADGELFF
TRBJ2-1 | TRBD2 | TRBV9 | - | TGTGCCAGCAGTCTCGGGCCCCGACTAGCGGGGGGGCTCGACAATGAGCAGTTCTTC | CASSLGPRLAGGLDNEQFF
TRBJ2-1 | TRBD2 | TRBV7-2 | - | TGTGCCAGCAGCGTGGGACTAGCGGGGGGTAGAGAGCAGTTCTTC | CASSVGLAGGREQFF
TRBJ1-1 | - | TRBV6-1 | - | TGTGCCAGCAGTGAAGCGGGACACCGAGGCGCTTTCTTT | CASSEAGHRGAFF
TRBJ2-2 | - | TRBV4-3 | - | TGCGCCAGCTCCCCTGGCAGTTACACCGGGGAGCTGTTTTTT | CASSPGSYTGELFF
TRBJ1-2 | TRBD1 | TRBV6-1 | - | TGTGCCAGCAGTGAAGGGACAGGGAGTGGCTACACCTTC | CASSEGTGSGYTF
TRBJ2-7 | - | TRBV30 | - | TGTGCCTGGAGTGGGCGGACTACCTATTCCTACGAGCAGTACTTC | CAWSGRTTYSYEQYF
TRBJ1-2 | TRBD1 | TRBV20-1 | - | TGCGTCACACAGGGGGCTGAAGGCTACACCTTC | CVTQGAEGYTF
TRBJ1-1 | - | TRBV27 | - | TGTGCCAGCAGTTCGGGCAGGGGGAACACTGAAGCTTTCTTT | CASSSGRGNTEAFF
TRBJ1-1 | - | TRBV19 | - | TGTGCCAGTATATTTAGTCCGAACACTGAAGCTTTCTTT | CASIFSPNTEAFF
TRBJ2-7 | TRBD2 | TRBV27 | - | TGTGCCAGCAGCCCCCGGGGGGGGGACGGACCTTCCTACGAGCAGTACTTC | CASSPRGGDGPSYEQYF
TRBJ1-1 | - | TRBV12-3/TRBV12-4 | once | TGTGCCAGCATGTACAGGAAAAACACTGAAGCTTTCTTT | CASMYRKNTEAFF
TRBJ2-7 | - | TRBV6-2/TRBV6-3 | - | TGTGCCAGCAGTCTTCCCCTTCGGGGTGTCACCTACGAGCAGTACTTC | CASSLPLRGVTYEQYF
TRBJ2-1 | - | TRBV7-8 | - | TGTGCCAGCAGCCCAGAGGGGGTATCCAATGAGCAGTTCTTC | CASSPEGVSNEQFF
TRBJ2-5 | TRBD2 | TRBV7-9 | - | TGTGCCAGCAGCACGATTAGCGGGGGGGCACGGGAGACCCAGTACTTC | CASSTISGGARETQYF
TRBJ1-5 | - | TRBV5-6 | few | TGTGCCAGCAGCTTGGATCTAGGCAATCAGCCCCAGCATTTT | CASSLDLGNQPQHF
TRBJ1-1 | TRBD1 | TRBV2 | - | TGTGCCAGCACCTCAGGGGGCACTGAAGCTTTCTTT | CASTSGGTEAFF
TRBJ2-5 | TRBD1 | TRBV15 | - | TGTGCCACCAGCAGAGGCGGGACAGGGGGTTCAGAGACCCAGTACTTC | CATSRGGTGGSETQYF
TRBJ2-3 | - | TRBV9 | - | TGTGCCAGCAGCGTATATATTTCAGATACGCAGTATTTT | CASSVYISDTQYF
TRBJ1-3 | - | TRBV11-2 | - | TGTGCCAGCAGCACAGGAAACACCATATATTTT | CASSTGNTIYF
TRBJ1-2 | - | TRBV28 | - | TGTGCCAGCAGTTTAAGAGACAGTAACTATGGCTACACCTTC | CASSLRDSNYGYTF
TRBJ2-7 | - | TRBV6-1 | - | TGTGCCAGCAGTGAAATCACGGGGGTGCTCCCCTACGAGCAGTACTTC | CASSEITGVLPYEQYF
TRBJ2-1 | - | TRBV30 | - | TGTGCCTGGAGTTGGAGGGGGGGGTACAATGAGCAGTTCTTC | CAWSWRGGYNEQFF
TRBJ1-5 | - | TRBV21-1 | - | TGTGCCAGCAGCAAAGGGTGGCAGGACAATCAGCCCCAGCATTTT | CASSKGWQDNQPQHF
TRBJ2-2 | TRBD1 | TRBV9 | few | TGTGCCAGCAGCGCCCGACAGGGGGGCGGGGAGCTGTTTTTT | CASSARQGGGELFF
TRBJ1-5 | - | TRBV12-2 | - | TGTGCAAGTCGTTCCACAGGGGACCCTTCGTACAATCAGCCCCAGCATTTT | CASRSTGDPSYNQPQHF
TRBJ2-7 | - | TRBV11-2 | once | TGTGCCAGCGGGAGAACGGGCGAGCAGTACTTC | CASGRTGEQYF
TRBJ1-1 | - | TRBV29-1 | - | TGCAGCGTTGAATCGTCAGGTATGAACACTGAAGCTTTCTTT | CSVESSGMNTEAFF
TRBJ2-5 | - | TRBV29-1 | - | TGCAGCGTTGGATGGACATCGAAAGAGACCCAGTACTTC | CSVGWTSKETQYF
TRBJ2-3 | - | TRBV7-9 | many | TGTGCCAGCAGCTCTACCACAGATACGCAGTATTTT | CASSSTTDTQYF
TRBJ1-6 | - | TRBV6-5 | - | TGTGCCAGCAGTTTTGAAACCGGGGTTAATTCACCCCTCCACTTT | CASSFETGVNSPLHF
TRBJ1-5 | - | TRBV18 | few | TGTGCCAGCTCATCCCAAGGGGTAGGGAATCAGCCCCAGCATTTT | CASSSQGVGNQPQHF
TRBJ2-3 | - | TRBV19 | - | TGTGCCAGTACCCGCGTGGGCACAGATACGCAGTATTTT | CASTRVGTDTQYF
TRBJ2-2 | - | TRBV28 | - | TGTGCCAGCAGCCCCGGGACTTCGAACACCGGGGAGCTGTTTTTT | CASSPGTSNTGELFF
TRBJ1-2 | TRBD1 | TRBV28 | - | TGTGCCAGCAGTTTAAGGACAGGGGCGCAAGGCTACACCTTC | CASSLRTGAQGYTF
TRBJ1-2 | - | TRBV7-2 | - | TGTGCCAGCAGCTTAAATGGCGGCTACACCTTC | CASSLNGGYTF
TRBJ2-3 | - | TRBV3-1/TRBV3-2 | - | TGTGCCAGCAGCCAAGTTGTAGTAGCGCCAGATACGCAGTATTTT | CASSQVVVAPDTQYF
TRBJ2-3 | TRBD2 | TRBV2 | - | TGTGCCCAGCATGGGACTAGCGGGGGATTAGATACGCAGTATTTT | CAQHGTSGGLDTQYF
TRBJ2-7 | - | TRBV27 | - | TGTGCCAGCAGTTCCAGACAGGCCTGGTACTTC | CASSSRQAWYF
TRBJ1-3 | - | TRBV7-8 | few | TGTGCCAGCAGCTTGGGTTTTGCAGGGCCCTCTGGAAACACCATATATTTT | CASSLGFAGPSGNTIYF
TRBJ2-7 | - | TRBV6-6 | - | TGTGCCAGCAGTGGGGCCGGGCCCCGCTACGAGCAGTACTTC | CASSGAGPRYEQYF
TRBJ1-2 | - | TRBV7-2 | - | TGTGCCAGCAGCTTAGATGGGGCAGTCTATGGCTACACCTTC | CASSLDGAVYGYTF
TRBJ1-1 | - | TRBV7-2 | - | TGTGCCAGCGCCGGGGGGGGGCCGATACTCATGAACACTGAAGCTTTCTTT | CASAGGGPILMNTEAFF
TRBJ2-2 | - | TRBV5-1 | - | TGCGCCAGCAGCTTACCGGGTACCGGGGAGCTGTTTTTT | CASSLPGTGELFF
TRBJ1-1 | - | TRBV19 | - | TGTGCCAGTAGTATAGATGTGTCGAGAAACGGGGCTTTCTTT | CASSIDVSRNGAFF
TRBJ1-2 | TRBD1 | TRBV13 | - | TGTGCCAGCAGCGGCCGGGACAGCGAAGCCTATGGCTACACCTTC | CASSGRDSEAYGYTF
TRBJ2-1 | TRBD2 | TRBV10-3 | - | TGTGCCATCAGTGTAGAACTAGCGGGGGGGCTCGAGCAGTTCTTC | CAISVELAGGLEQFF
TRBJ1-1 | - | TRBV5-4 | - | TGTGCCAGCAGCCCGGACAGTCCTTACATGAACACTGAAGCTTTCTTT | CASSPDSPYMNTEAFF
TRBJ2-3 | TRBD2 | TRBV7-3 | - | TGTGCCAGCAGCTTAATGCGGGGGGCCACAGATACGCAGTATTTT | CASSLMRGATDTQYF
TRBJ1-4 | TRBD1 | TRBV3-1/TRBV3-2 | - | TGTGCCAGCAGCCCATCAGGGGGAGCAACTAATGAAAAACTGTTTTTT | CASSPSGGATNEKLFF
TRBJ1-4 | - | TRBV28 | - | TGTGCCAGCACCGGATGGGCAGTTAATGAAAAACTGTTTTTT | CASTGWAVNEKLFF
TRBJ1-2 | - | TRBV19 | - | TGTGCCAGTAGTATTACAGGGAGGGATGGCTACACCTTC | CASSITGRDGYTF
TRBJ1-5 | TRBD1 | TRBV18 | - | TGTGCCAGCTCACCTGACAGGGGGGATAGCAATCAGCCCCAGCATTTT | CASSPDRGDSNQPQHF
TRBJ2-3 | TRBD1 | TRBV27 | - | TGTGCCAGCAGTTTATCGTGGGGCGAGGGGGCTACGCAGTATTTT | CASSLSWGEGATQYF
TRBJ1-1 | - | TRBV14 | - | TGTGCCAGCAGCCATGTGGGGGGGGTGATGGCTTTCTTT | CASSHVGGVMAFF
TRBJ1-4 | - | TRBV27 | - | TGTGCCAGCAGTTTATACCCAGATAATGAAAAACTGTTTTTT | CASSLYPDNEKLFF